The 29 T cell receptor beta chains given below trace back to one sample, sequenced in a study of T cell changes during pregnancy in multiple sclerosis. Sequencing was performed with immunoSEQ multiplex PCR; in TCRdb, only in-frame clones are kept and a portion is missing. The sample includes about 56,000 clones, roughly 90% of them seen just once. Sequences were derived from peripheral blood, sampled after pregnancy. Every receptor here comes from a female donor with multiple sclerosis, enrolled in a pregnancy study.

The rearrangement uses TRBV4-1 and TRBJ1-2; 9 nucleotides match TRBD1. Germline values: CDR1 MGHRA, CDR2 YSYEKL. The CDR3 totals 14 residues. J gave up 8 bases and V 4 bases, and 8 bases lay outside the gene matches. The DNA of the CDR3 is TGCGCCAGCAGCCGAGGACAGGGGCCGGGAGGCTACACCTTC. Its protein is CASSRGQGPGGYTF.

The chain links TRBV20-1 to TRBJ2-7, with 8 bases fitting TRBD1. The J segment lost 6 bases and the V segment lost 3 bases, leaving 1 base of the junction unmatched. Germline CDR1 reads DFQATT; CDR2 reads SNEGSKA (reference sequence). The CDR3 runs 11 residues. CDR3 protein: CSASGQGEQYF. The CDR3, as DNA: TGCAGTGCTAGTGGACAGGGCGAGCAGTACTTC.

The rearrangement links TRBV6-6 to TRBJ1-3; the match to TRBD1 covers 8 bases. CDR1 is MNHNY and CDR2 is SVGAGI in the germline V gene (reference sequence). The CDR3 sequence is 16 residues long. V lost 6 bases and J lost 2; bases outside the gene matches: 9. The CDR3 loop reads CASSQQGGMTGNTIYF. Written as DNA, the CDR3 is TGTGCCAGCAGCCAACAGGGGGGGATGACTGGAAACACCATATATTTT.

V and J are TRBV18 and TRBJ1-1, with D unclear. The CDR3 is 11 amino acids. V was pared by 5 bases and J by 4 bases, with 5 bases between. CDR1 KGHSH and CDR2 LQKENI come from the germline V gene. The CDR3 nucleotides read TGTGCCAGCTCATCCCTCACTGAAGCTTTCTTT. Translated, it gives CASSSLTEAFF.

This clone was observed a single time. This CDR3 reads CASSTGQGRGSYEQYF. DNA of the CDR3: TGCGCCAGCAGCACCGGACAGGGGCGAGGGTCCTACGAGCAGTACTTC. The gene calls are TRBV5-1 and TRBJ2-7, with TRBD1 identical over 9 bases. The CDR3 covers 16 residues. Per germline, CDR1 SGHRS and CDR2 YFSETQ. V was clipped by 4 bases and J by 1 base; unmatched bases: 9.

This sequence joins TRBV28 and TRBJ2-6; 8 bases agree with TRBD2. Germline V gene sequence: CDR1 MDHEN, CDR2 SYDVKM. Trimming cost V 9 bases and J 2 bases; bases outside gene matches: 6. CDR3 size: 15 residues. The CDR3 nucleotides are TGTGCCAGTCTCCGCGGGGGGCCTGGGGCCAACGTCCTGACTTTC. Translated: CASLRGGPGANVLTF.

V gene TRBV5-4 combines with J gene TRBJ2-7; maybe TRBD2 (6 bases). In germline, CDR1 is SGHNT, CDR2 YYREEE (reference sequence). The CDR3 runs to 15 residues. Trimming removed 4 bases at V and 7 bases at J, with 21 bases between. This CDR3 reads CASSPRFGTSSEQYF. The DNA for the CDR3 is TGTGCCAGCAGCCCGAGATTCGGGACTTCTTCGGAGCAGTACTTC. The complete variable domain, with remaining parts taken from reference TRBV5-4 and TRBJ2-7, reads ETGVTQSPTHLIKTRGQQVTLRCSSQSGHNTVSWYQQALGQGPQFIFQYYREEENGRGNFPPRFSGLQFPNYSSELNVNALELDDSALYLCASSPRFGTSSEQYFGPGTRLTVT.

The chain combines TRBV7-3 with TRBJ2-5; D unclear. The CDR3 length is 13 residues. The germline V gene has CDR1 SGHTA and CDR2 FQGTGA. The V and J ends lost 4 bases and 5 bases respectively, with 11 bases between them. CDR3 DNA: TGTGCCAGCAGCTCTCAGTTGAGGGAGACCCAGTACTTC. Translated: CASSSQLRETQYF.

This clone has a single count. V usage is TRBV5-4 and J usage is TRBJ1-6; D possibly corresponds to TRBD1 (6 bases). Germline V CDR1 and CDR2: SGHNT, YYREEE (reference sequence). Trimming took 2 bases from V and 3 from J, leaving 15 bases between them. This CDR3 comprises 17 residues. The chain's CDR3 is CASSFGPDSGYNSPLHF. The DNA for the CDR3 is TGTGCCAGCAGCTTCGGGCCGGACAGCGGCTATAATTCACCCCTCCACTTT. Together with reference TRBV5-4 and TRBJ1-6, the CDR3 gives the full variable domain: ETGVTQSPTHLIKTRGQQVTLRCSSQSGHNTVSWYQQALGQGPQFIFQYYREEENGRGNFPPRFSGLQFPNYSSELNVNALELDDSALYLCASSFGPDSGYNSPLHFGNGTRLTVT.

CDR3 nucleotide sequence: TGCAGCGTACTCCCTTTAGGAAGCGGGGGATGGGGAGATACGCAGTATTTT. This encodes CSVLPLGSGGWGDTQYF. The rearrangement uses TRBV29-1 and TRBJ2-3; 8 nucleotides match TRBD2. V gave up 6 bases and J gave up 5 bases; unmatched junction bases: 19. Per germline, CDR1 SQVTM and CDR2 ANQGSEA. This CDR3 region has 17 residues.

The chain has TRBV18 and TRBJ1-3; tentatively, D is TRBD1 (5 bases). In germline, CDR1 is KGHSH, CDR2 LQKENI. The CDR3 is 18 residues long. V was clipped by 2 bases and J by 1 base, with 18 bases between them. CDR3 sequence reads: CASSPGGLGPESGNTIYF. As DNA, the CDR3 is TGTGCCAGCTCACCAGGGGGGTTAGGTCCGGAATCTGGAAACACCATATATTTT. The whole variable domain, filled in from reference TRBV18 and TRBJ1-3, reads NAGVMQNPRHLVRRRGQEARLRCSPMKGHSHVYWYRQLPEEGLKFMVYLQKENIIDESGMPKERFSAEFPKEGPSILRIQQVVRGDSAAYFCASSPGGLGPESGNTIYFGEGSWLTVV.

The chain carries TRBV29-1 and TRBJ1-2; D not resolved. The CDR3 length is 12 residues. The germline V and J ends were trimmed by 2 bases and 4 bases, with 8 bases remaining between them. Germline CDR1 reads SQVTM; CDR2 reads ANQGSEA. The CDR3 coding sequence is TGCAGCGTTGAACGGGAGAGCTATGGCTACACCTTC. Protein product: CSVERESYGYTF.

V is TRBV7-9 and J is TRBJ2-7; 7 bases map to TRBD1. The V gene end was trimmed by 8 bases and the J gene end by 4 bases; junction bases not matched to a gene: 11. The CDR3 is 14 amino acids. Germline V gene sequence: CDR1 SEHNR, CDR2 FQNEAQ (reference sequence). The CDR3 reads CASESSYRGYEQYF. The CDR3 DNA is TGTGCCAGCGAAAGCTCGTACAGGGGTTACGAGCAGTACTTC. Variable domain in full (rest from reference TRBV7-9 and TRBJ2-7): DTGVSQNPRHKITKRGQNVTFRCDPISEHNRLYWYRQTLGQGPEFLTYFQNEAQLEKSRLLSDRFSAERPKGSFSTLEIQRTEQGDSAMYLCASESSYRGYEQYFGPGTRLTVT.

The rearrangement joins TRBV6-6 to TRBJ1-5; a possible D gene is TRBD1 (6 bases). Trimming shortened V by 10 bases and J by 7 bases, and 23 bases separated the two germline ends. Germline V CDR1 and CDR2: MNHNY, SVGAGI (reference sequence). The CDR3 extends over 15 amino acids. The CDR3 region has the DNA TGTGCCACCACTTACTCGGGGGGGGCTTCACAGCCCCAGCATTTT. Encoded protein: CATTYSGGASQPQHF.

The CDR3 spells CASSLAETANYGYTF. The CDR3 DNA reads as TGCGCCAGCAGCTTGGCGGAGACGGCTAACTATGGCTACACCTTC. V gene TRBV5-1 combines with J gene TRBJ1-2; D is undetermined. This CDR3 is 15 amino acids long. In germline, CDR1 is SGHRS, CDR2 YFSETQ. The V gene lost 0 bases and the J gene lost 0 bases, with 9 bases spanning the gap. Full variable domain (missing parts from reference TRBV5-1 and TRBJ1-2): KAGVTQTPRYLIKTRGQQVTLSCSPISGHRSVSWYQQTPGQGLQFLFEYFSETQRNKGNFPGRFSGRQFSNSRSEMNVSTLELGDSALYLCASSLAETANYGYTFGSGTRLTVV.

In DNA form, the CDR3 reads TGCAGCGTTGAAACAGGGGCTGCGGGCAATGAGCAGTTCTTC. Translated, it gives CSVETGAAGNEQFF. The rearrangement joins TRBV29-1 to TRBJ2-1, with 7 positions matching TRBD1. The CDR3 loop spans 14 amino acids. Germline lookup yields CDR1 SQVTM and CDR2 ANQGSEA. V lost 2 bases and J lost 6; bases outside the gene matches: 7.

This clone was found a few times. The chain couples TRBV18 to TRBJ1-2, with 7 bases that match TRBD1. V lost 6 bases, J lost 4 bases, and 5 bases stayed unmatched. Germline V gene lookup returns CDR1 KGHSH and CDR2 LQKENI. This CDR3 region has 13 residues. For the CDR3, the DNA is TGTGCCAGCTCGCAGGGGGAGAGCTATGGCTACACCTTC. Protein: CASSQGESYGYTF.

The chain links TRBV5-6 to TRBJ2-1; no definite D call. V lost 0 bases, J lost 7 bases, and 8 bases lay in between. Germline CDR1 is SGHDT and CDR2 is YYEEEE. The CDR3 is 13 amino acids. DNA of the CDR3: TGTGCCAGCAGCTTGGTAGGCGGAAATGAGCAGTTCTTC. This sequence encodes CASSLVGGNEQFF.

In this sample, this clone turned up once. V gene TRBV11-2 combines with J gene TRBJ2-1, with 12 bases matching TRBD2. Germline V gives CDR1 SGHAT, CDR2 FQNNGV. There are 16 residues in the CDR3. Trimming at V came to 5 bases and at J to 7 bases, leaving 9 bases not matched to a gene. The CDR3 is CASSLLAGGPRNEQFF. The CDR3 DNA reads TGTGCCAGCAGCCTCCTAGCGGGGGGGCCCAGGAATGAGCAGTTCTTC.

This chain connects TRBV27 to TRBJ1-5, with TRBD1 matching 8 bases. V lost 3 bases to trimming and J lost 6 bases; unmatched junction nucleotides: 7. The CDR3 has 15 residues. The V gene's germline CDR1 is MNHEY and CDR2 SMNVEV (reference sequence). The CDR3 coding sequence is TGTGCCAGCAGTTTTGGACAGGGAGGGAGTCAGCCCCAGCATTTT. Its translation is CASSFGQGGSQPQHF.

The CDR3 loop reads CASNAGGLTDTQYF. As DNA, the CDR3 is TGTGCCAGTAACGCGGGGGGACTCACAGATACGCAGTATTTT. V and J are TRBV19 and TRBJ2-3, with 8 bases fitting TRBD2. Germline V CDR1 and CDR2: LNHDA, SQIVND (reference sequence). V gave up 7 bases and J gave up 2 bases; unmatched junction bases: 5. The CDR3 runs to 14 residues.

The chain joins TRBV7-9 to TRBJ2-3, with D maybe TRBD1 (5 bases). V lost 5 bases, J lost 10 bases, and 19 bases lay in between. CDR1 and CDR2 (germline): SEHNR, FQNEAQ (reference sequence). This CDR3 has 14 residues. The chain's CDR3 is CASSAPNQGTAQYF. CDR3 coding DNA: TGTGCCAGCAGCGCGCCGAATCAGGGTACGGCGCAGTATTTT. Based on the CDR3 plus reference TRBV7-9 and TRBJ2-3, the full variable domain is DTGVSQNPRHKITKRGQNVTFRCDPISEHNRLYWYRQTLGQGPEFLTYFQNEAQLEKSRLLSDRFSAERPKGSFSTLEIQRTEQGDSAMYLCASSAPNQGTAQYFGPGTRLTVL.

V and J are TRBV5-1 and TRBJ1-2; TRBD1 matches at 7 bases. The J segment lost 8 bases and the V segment lost 0 bases, leaving 10 bases of the junction unmatched. Germline assignment: CDR1 SGHRS and CDR2 YFSETQ. CDR3 size: 15 residues. The CDR3: CASSLGDTGARGYTF. In DNA form, the CDR3 reads TGCGCCAGCAGCTTGGGGGATACAGGGGCGCGAGGCTACACCTTC.

The genes are TRBV4-1 and TRBJ2-1; 9 bases line up with TRBD2. V dropped 0 bases and J dropped 0; count of bases not matched to a gene: 9. Germline loops: CDR1 MGHRA, CDR2 YSYEKL. This CDR3 comprises 19 residues. In DNA form, the CDR3 reads TGCGCCAGCAGCCAAGATGGAAGCGGGGGGATATACTCCTACAATGAGCAGTTCTTC. Its protein is CASSQDGSGGIYSYNEQFF.

The genes are TRBV5-4 and TRBJ1-1; the D gene is possibly TRBD1 (5 bases). V was pared by 2 bases and J by 0 bases, with 8 bases between. CDR3 length equals 14 residues. CDR1 and CDR2 from the germline V gene are SGHNT and YYREEE (reference sequence). The CDR3 DNA follows: TGTGCCAGCAGCTTCTCAGGGTTGAACACTGAAGCTTTCTTT. Residues: CASSFSGLNTEAFF.

The rearrangement joins TRBV4-3 to TRBJ2-6; TRBD1 is a possible D gene (6 bases). The germline gives CDR1 LGHNA, CDR2 YSLEER. The length of the CDR3 is 16 residues. The V gene lost 6 bases and the J gene lost 0 bases, with 12 bases spanning the gap. This CDR3 is CASSPDSSSGANVLTF. CDR3 coding DNA: TGCGCCAGCAGTCCGGACAGCAGCTCTGGGGCCAACGTCCTGACTTTC.

The chain combines TRBV19 with TRBJ2-5; D is possibly TRBD2 (6 bases). V lost 6 bases and J lost 7, with 18 bases in between. Per the germline V gene, CDR1 is LNHDA and CDR2 is SQIVND (reference sequence). The CDR3 is 14 residues long. CDR3 region: CASSAIAATGTQYF. In DNA, the CDR3 is TGTGCCAGTAGCGCAATAGCGGCTACAGGGACCCAGTACTTC.

The chain recombines TRBV2 with TRBJ1-5; 10 bases are shared with TRBD1. J lost 6 bases, V lost 1 base, and 3 bases had no gene match. This CDR3 spans 15 amino acids. Germline lookup yields CDR1 SNHLY and CDR2 FYNNEI. The CDR3 DNA follows: TGTGCCAGCAGTGAAGGGACAGGGGGTTTTCAGCCCCAGCATTTT. Its protein product is CASSEGTGGFQPQHF.

The V gene is TRBV5-1, the J gene TRBJ2-1, with D possibly TRBD1 on 6 matching bases. This CDR3 has 14 amino acids. CDR1 and CDR2 (germline): SGHRS, YFSETQ. Trimming removed 7 bases from V and 5 bases from J, with 16 bases in between. In DNA form, the CDR3 reads TGCGCCAGCGCCAGCACAGGGTCCGACAATGAGCAGTTCTTC. It specifies CASASTGSDNEQFF.